A single sample is the source of the 27 T cell receptor beta chains below, sequenced in a study of T cell responses to AZD1222 COVID-19 vaccine (dated by TCRdb to the early 2020s). The library was prepared using the immunoSEQ multiplex PCR assay. TCRdb limited this immuneACCESS table to in-frame rearrangements with V and J called. A share of clones is missing; checked studies link under half to unresolved V genes, and the rest is unexplained. Present in this sample are around 160,000 clones, 90% to 95% of which were seen just once. The top ten clones comprise about 1.9% of the sample. The time point label here, explained by the study, means: baseline before first vaccination. Source: peripheral blood, taken on day 0 of AZD1222 vaccination. These receptors originate from an adult in good health.

The rearrangement uses TRBV11-2 and TRBJ2-3, with D perhaps matching TRBD2 (6 bases). This CDR3 region has 14 residues. The V end was cut by 0 bases, the J end by 5 bases, with 9 bases between. Germline V gene sequence: CDR1 SGHAT, CDR2 FQNNGV. CDR3 region: CASSLDGGRDTQYF. Written as DNA, the CDR3 is TGTGCCAGCAGCTTAGATGGAGGGAGAGATACGCAGTATTTT.

The chain carries TRBV5-4 and TRBJ1-1; D gene unclear. The length of the CDR3 is 15 residues. The V gene's germline CDR1 is SGHNT and CDR2 YYREEE (reference sequence). V shed 3 bases and J shed 2 bases, with 14 bases lying between them. The CDR3 reads CASSSGKWGNTEAFF. CDR3 nucleotide sequence: TGTGCCAGCAGCTCCGGTAAGTGGGGAAACACTGAAGCTTTCTTT.

This clone was found once. The genes are TRBV6-6 and TRBJ2-7; 7 bases align to TRBD1. V was clipped by 6 bases and J by 6 bases; unmatched bases: 5. CDR3 size: 12 residues. CDR1 and CDR2 (germline): MNHNY, SVGAGI (reference sequence). In DNA, the CDR3 is TGTGCCAGCAGCACAGGGGTTTCCGAGCAGTACTTC. It codes for CASSTGVSEQYF.

Here the CDR3 DNA reads TGTGCCAGCAGCCAAGCCCCGGGGGACACTGAAGCTTTCTTT. Protein: CASSQAPGDTEAFF. This chain connects TRBV7-3 to TRBJ1-1, with TRBD1 as a possible D gene (5 bases). This CDR3 spans 14 amino acids. The germline CDR1 and CDR2 sequences are SGHTA and FQGTGA. V was cut by 5 bases and J by 3 bases, with 13 bases left in between.

The chain joins TRBV12-3 or TRBV12-4 to TRBJ1-5, with D uncertain. CDR3 length equals 13 residues. The ends were cut back, 5 bases at V and 0 bases at J, with 5 bases in the middle. The CDR3 nucleotides read TGTGCCAGCAGTGGACTTAGCAATCAGCCCCAGCATTTT. Its translation is CASSGLSNQPQHF.

This chain joins TRBV7-9 and TRBJ2-7, with D perhaps TRBD1 (5 bases). The CDR3 totals 12 residues. Germline lookup yields CDR1 SEHNR and CDR2 FQNEAQ (reference sequence). V was trimmed by 3 bases and J by 6 bases, leaving 9 bases between them. CDR3 in DNA: TGTGCCAGCAGCTTCGCAGGGCGCGAGCAGTACTTC. Its translation is CASSFAGREQYF.

The rearrangement links TRBV4-1 to TRBJ1-1, with D possibly TRBD1 on 5 matching bases. From germline, CDR1 is MGHRA and CDR2 YSYEKL. This CDR3 region has 16 residues. Trimming left V 1 base short and J 0 bases short, with 12 bases between. CDR3 sequence: CASSQVQGTLNTEAFF. In DNA form, the CDR3 reads TGCGCCAGCAGCCAAGTCCAGGGCACCCTGAACACTGAAGCTTTCTTT.

The chain uses TRBV27 and TRBJ1-1; D remains ambiguous. The length of the CDR3 is 13 residues. Germline CDR1 and CDR2: MNHEY and SMNVEV (reference sequence). V was shortened by 3 bases and J by 1 base, with 6 bases between the two germline ends. CDR3 DNA sequence: TGTGCCAGCAGTTTTGCGGGGAACACTGAAGCTTTCTTT. It encodes CASSFAGNTEAFF.

The sample holds one count of this clone. J is TRBJ2-7 and V is TRBV2; possibly TRBD1 for D (5 bases). This CDR3 has 14 amino acids. Deletions cut 3 bases from V and 3 bases from J, with 12 bases between. CDR1 is SNHLY and CDR2 is FYNNEI in the germline V gene. CDR3 bases: TGTGCCAGCAGTGAGCAGGGTTTCGGCTACGAGCAGTACTTC. Its translation: CASSEQGFGYEQYF.

The J gene is TRBJ1-1, the V gene TRBV9; TRBD1 agrees at 7 bases. Germline assignment: CDR1 SGDLS and CDR2 YYNGEE. Trimming cost V 3 bases and J 1 base; bases outside gene matches: 6. The CDR3 is made up of 15 amino acids. CDR3 DNA sequence: TGTGCCAGCAGCGCCGCTGGGACAGAGAACACTGAAGCTTTCTTT. Its protein is CASSAAGTENTEAFF. Filled out from reference TRBV9 and TRBJ1-1, the complete variable domain reads DSGVTQTPKHLITATGQRVTLRCSPRSGDLSVYWYQQSLDQGLQFLIQYYNGEERAKGNILERFSAQQFPDLHSELNLSSLELGDSALYFCASSAAGTENTEAFFGQGTRLTVV.

This chain uses TRBV7-9 with TRBJ1-4; D gene ambiguous. Germline V gives CDR1 SEHNR, CDR2 FQNEAQ (reference sequence). Deletions cut 3 bases from V and 0 bases from J, with 11 bases between. This CDR3 region has 16 residues. The CDR3 reads CASSFGDSTTNEKLFF. The CDR3 DNA reads TGTGCCAGCAGCTTTGGAGATTCCACAACTAATGAAAAACTGTTTTTT.

The rearrangement uses TRBV25-1 and TRBJ1-2, with a possible D match to TRBD1 (6 bases). The CDR3 consists of 14 residues. V was trimmed by 6 bases and J by 2 bases, leaving 13 bases between them. Germline V gene sequence: CDR1 MGHDK, CDR2 SYGVNS. The CDR3 nucleotides read TGTGCCAGCAGCGAGGGACAATACAACTATGGCTACACCTTC. Encoded protein: CASSEGQYNYGYTF.

The chain links TRBV18 to TRBJ1-3; D not resolved. The ends were cut back, 2 bases at V and 0 bases at J, with 14 bases in the middle. The CDR3 is made up of 17 amino acids. Germline CDR1 and CDR2: KGHSH and LQKENI. In DNA form, the CDR3 reads TGTGCCAGCTCACCAAGGTCGCAGGCCTACTCTGGAAACACCATATATTTT. Encoded protein: CASSPRSQAYSGNTIYF. The whole variable domain, remainder taken from reference TRBV18 and TRBJ1-3, is NAGVMQNPRHLVRRRGQEARLRCSPMKGHSHVYWYRQLPEEGLKFMVYLQKENIIDESGMPKERFSAEFPKEGPSILRIQQVVRGDSAAYFCASSPRSQAYSGNTIYFGEGSWLTVV.

The chain carries TRBV6-6 and TRBJ2-3; D call uncertain. V was clipped by 0 bases and J by 5 bases, with 3 bases between them. CDR3 size: 12 residues. The germline V gene encodes CDR1 MNHNY and CDR2 SVGAGI (reference sequence). The CDR3 spells CASSYSKDTQYF. The CDR3 DNA follows: TGTGCCAGCAGTTACTCGAAAGATACGCAGTATTTT.

The V and J genes are TRBV7-8 and TRBJ2-5; 8 bases match TRBD2. Germline V lookup: CDR1 SGHVS, CDR2 FQNEAQ. Trimming took 5 bases from V and 5 from J; bases not matched to a gene: 7. The CDR3 loop spans 14 amino acids. CDR3 DNA sequence: TGTGCCAGCAGCCGAGAGCGGGGGTGGGAGACCCAGTACTTC. It codes for CASSRERGWETQYF.

This clone appeared a single time. Written as DNA, the CDR3 is TGTGCCAGTACCCCAACAGTAGGGGAGACCCAGTACTTC. Translating gives CASTPTVGETQYF. The chain combines TRBV12-3 or TRBV12-4 with TRBJ2-5; no clear D gene. V lost 9 bases and J lost 5, with 16 bases in between. CDR3 length equals 13 residues.

The chain employs TRBV3-1 (or the pseudogene TRBV3-2) and TRBJ1-4, with TRBD1 matching over 8 bases. With 8 bases clipped from V and 2 bases from J, the junction kept 4 bases outside the gene matches. Germline assignment: CDR1 LGHDT and CDR2 YNNKEL (reference sequence). The CDR3 spans 14 residues. The CDR3 spells CASGRQGTNEKLFF. CDR3 in DNA: TGTGCCAGCGGCCGACAGGGGACTAATGAAAAACTGTTTTTT.

The genes are TRBV6-4 and TRBJ2-7; D call uncertain. Germline CDR1 reads MRHNA; CDR2 reads SNTAGT. This CDR3 is 11 amino acids long. The V gene lost 3 bases and the J gene lost 6 bases, with 6 bases spanning the gap. The CDR3 nucleotides read TGTGCCAGCAGTGAAAGTCTCGAGCAGTACTTC. It specifies CASSESLEQYF.

Points on this clone: The sample holds other DNA sequences that translate to the same CDR3. CDR3: CASSVGTGGNQPQHF. The CDR3 DNA is TGTGCCAGCAGCGTAGGGACAGGGGGCAATCAGCCCCAGCATTTT. The chain uses TRBV9 and TRBJ1-5; 9 positions agree with TRBD1. The length of the CDR3 is 15 residues. Germline values: CDR1 SGDLS, CDR2 YYNGEE. J was trimmed by 2 bases and V by 0 bases; bases with no gene match: 0.

This clone was seen only once. V and J are TRBV20-1 and TRBJ1-3, with D possibly TRBD1 on 5 matching bases. Germline values: CDR1 DFQATT, CDR2 SNEGSKA (reference sequence). This CDR3 contains 13 residues. Trimming cost V 3 bases and J 4 bases, with 10 bases left between them. CDR3 DNA: TGCAGTGCTAGTGCTGGGACGGGAAACACCATATATTTT. It specifies CSASAGTGNTIYF.

The chain is built from TRBV15 and TRBJ2-3; tentative D call: TRBD1 (6 bases). The CDR3 is 15 amino acids. CDR1 and CDR2 (germline): LNHNV, YYDKDF (reference sequence). V gave up 4 bases and J gave up 2 bases, with 13 bases separating them. CDR3 sequence: CATSKWSGDTDTQYF. The CDR3 DNA reads as TGTGCCACCAGCAAATGGTCAGGGGACACAGATACGCAGTATTTT.

The V and J genes are TRBV3-1 (or the pseudogene TRBV3-2) and TRBJ2-7; perhaps TRBD1 as D (6 bases). Looked up from germline, CDR1 is LGHDT and CDR2 is YNNKEL (reference sequence). Trimming shortened V by 3 bases and J by 3 bases, and 18 bases separated the two germline ends. This CDR3 has 16 residues. In DNA, the CDR3 is TGTGCCAGCAGCCAGGCCGGGACACGGACCCTCTACGAGCAGTACTTC. Translating it yields CASSQAGTRTLYEQYF.

The CDR3 sequence: CASSLGSWSDEQFF. In nucleotides, the CDR3 is TGTGCCAGCAGCTTGGGCAGCTGGTCTGATGAGCAGTTCTTC. The rearrangement joins TRBV5-4 to TRBJ2-1; D unclear. The ends were cut back, 0 bases at V and 8 bases at J, with 12 bases in the middle. In germline, CDR1 is SGHNT, CDR2 YYREEE (reference sequence). CDR3 size: 14 residues. The variable domain in full, with the rest retrieved from reference TRBV5-4 and TRBJ2-1, is ETGVTQSPTHLIKTRGQQVTLRCSSQSGHNTVSWYQQALGQGPQFIFQYYREEENGRGNFPPRFSGLQFPNYSSELNVNALELDDSALYLCASSLGSWSDEQFFGPGTRLTVL.

CDR3 loop: CASSLAGVDGYTF. CDR3 DNA sequence: TGTGCCAGCAGCTTGGCAGGGGTGGATGGCTACACCTTC. The chain links TRBV5-4 to TRBJ1-2, with TRBD1 as a possible D gene (6 bases). Trimming cost V 0 bases and J 6 bases, with 9 bases left between them. Germline loops: CDR1 SGHNT, CDR2 YYREEE (reference sequence). The CDR3 totals 13 residues.

This chain joins TRBV7-7 and TRBJ2-1, with D unclear. CDR1 SSHAT and CDR2 FNYEAQ come from the germline V gene (reference sequence). This CDR3 is 8 amino acids long. The CDR3 spells CGDNEQFF. DNA for the CDR3: TGTGGAGACAATGAGCAGTTCTTC.

The V call is TRBV5-5, the J call TRBJ1-4; a weak D match, TRBD1 (6 bases). Trimming left V 3 bases short and J 0 bases short, with 15 bases between. The CDR3 contains 17 residues. The germline gives CDR1 SGHKS, CDR2 YYEKEE (reference sequence). The CDR3 here is CASSSLAGTSTNEKLFF. The DNA of the CDR3 is TGTGCCAGCAGCTCCTTGGCAGGGACATCAACTAATGAAAAACTGTTTTTT.

The CDR3 sequence: CAWSERGYEQYF. The CDR3 DNA is TGTGCCTGGAGTGAGAGGGGCTACGAGCAGTACTTC. The rearrangement uses TRBV30 and TRBJ2-7; tentatively, D is TRBD1 or TRBD2 (5 bases each). This CDR3 has 12 residues. Germline CDR1 is GTSNPN and CDR2 is SVGIG (reference sequence). With 1 base removed from V and 3 bases from J, the gap between germline ends came to 7 bases.